The rows below give T cell receptor beta chains drawn from one sample of a study of Graves' ophthalmopathy and Graves' hyperthyroidism. Via MiXCR, TCRdb re-called the multiplex PCR reads, giving one row per CDR3 protein. The repertoire holds roughly 1.1 million distinct CDR3 sequences, around a third seen once, with approximately 10% in the top ten. Sequencing was carried out using peripheral blood or thyroid tissue (not recorded which). These receptors originate from an adult man with Graves' hyperthyroidism. The CDR3 runs from the conserved cysteine through the conserved F or W. D genes are given only for firm matches. Clone size is not always given. Where it is, it says once, few, many or a class for expanded clones.

v_call	j_call	cdr3_length	d_call	clone_size	cdr3_aa	cdr3_nt
TRBV10-3	TRBJ1-5	16	NA	NA	CASSLYSGGGNQPQHF	TGTGCCAGCAGTTTATACTCGGGGGGCGGCAATCAGCCCCAGCATTTT
TRBV20-1	TRBJ2-2	15	NA	many	CSAAPLAPNTGELFF	TGCAGTGCCGCGCCCCTAGCGCCGAACACCGGGGAGCTGTTTTTT
TRBV7-9	TRBJ1-1	18	TRBD1	many	CASSLARQGAPMNTEAFF	TGTGCCAGCAGCTTAGCGCGGCAGGGGGCCCCAATGAACACTGAAGCTTTCTTT
TRBV7-6	TRBJ2-5	16	TRBD2	many	CASSLAGLAGEETQYF	TGTGCCAGCAGCTTAGCGGGACTAGCGGGAGAGGAGACCCAGTACTTC
TRBV7-9	TRBJ1-3	9	NA	NA	CATRYTIYF	TGTGCCACCAGATACACCATATATTTT
TRBV20-1	TRBJ1-4	11	NA	many	CSASMGQKLFF	TGCAGTGCTAGTATGGGTCAAAAACTGTTTTTT
TRBV5-1	TRBJ2-7	14	TRBD1	NA	CASSSQTGAGEQYF	TGCGCCAGCAGTTCTCAGACAGGGGCGGGCGAGCAGTACTTC
TRBV7-2	TRBJ2-7	17	NA	many	CASSLAGAGYYTYEQYF	TGTGCCAGCAGCTTAGCGGGGGCGGGATACTACACCTACGAGCAGTACTTC
TRBV29-1	TRBJ2-7	14	NA	many	CSVVERAGIYEQYF	TGCAGCGTTGTCGAGCGGGCCGGGATCTACGAGCAGTACTTC
TRBV15	TRBJ2-7	13	NA	many	CATSRERTYEQYF	TGTGCCACCAGCAGAGAGCGGACCTACGAGCAGTACTTC
TRBV10-3	TRBJ1-2	16	TRBD1	NA	CAIGVTGLGSGDGYTF	TGTGCCATCGGTGTGACAGGGCTCGGTTCTGGAGATGGCTACACCTTC
TRBV7-8	TRBJ1-2	14	NA	many	CASSTARGKSGYTF	TGTGCCAGCAGCACGGCCAGGGGAAAGAGTGGCTACACCTTC
TRBV6-5	TRBJ2-7	14	NA	many	CASTPETLPYEQYF	TGTGCCAGCACTCCAGAAACCCTCCCCTACGAGCAGTACTTC
TRBV29-1	TRBJ2-7	15	TRBD1	many	CSVEGTGTGAYEQYF	TGCAGCGTTGAAGGAACCGGGACAGGAGCCTACGAGCAGTACTTC
TRBV10-2	TRBJ2-7	16	TRBD1	many	CASSESTGTGSYEQYF	TGCGCCAGCAGTGAGTCTACCGGGACAGGATCCTACGAGCAGTACTTC
TRBV3-1	TRBJ2-5	15	NA	few	CASSQGDRSQETQYF	TGTGCCAGCAGCCAAGGCGACAGGTCACAAGAGACCCAGTACTTC
TRBV11-1	TRBJ2-5	15	NA	NA	CASSLDRVRQETQYF	TGTGCCAGCAGCTTAGACAGGGTCAGGCAAGAGACCCAGTACTTC
TRBV9	TRBJ2-7	14	TRBD1	many	CASSATGISSEQYF	TGTGCCAGCAGCGCGACAGGGATCTCCTCCGAGCAGTACTTC
TRBV20-1	TRBJ1-5	13	TRBD1	NA	CSARMGQSQPQHF	TGCAGTGCTAGAATGGGACAGTCTCAGCCCCAGCATTTT
TRBV6-5	TRBJ2-7	14	NA	NA	CASSYGGWLDEQYF	TGTGCCAGCAGTTATGGGGGGTGGTTGGACGAGCAGTACTTC
TRBV11-2	TRBJ1-3	15	TRBD1	NA	CASSPETGFGNTIYF	TGTGCCAGCAGCCCCGAGACAGGGTTTGGAAACACCATATATTTT
TRBV5-4	TRBJ2-5	13	TRBD2	many	CASSFSGQETQYF	TGTGCCAGCAGTTTTAGCGGGCAAGAGACCCAGTACTTC
TRBV20-1	TRBJ2-5	13	NA	many	CSAGKTTQETQYF	TGCAGTGCTGGGAAGACTACACAAGAGACCCAGTACTTC
TRBV14	TRBJ1-1	15	NA	many	CASSQARTGGTEAFF	TGTGCCAGCAGCCAAGCGAGGACCGGGGGCACTGAAGCTTTCTTT
TRBV6-2/TRBV6-3	TRBJ1-2	14	NA	many	CASMRRKPNYGYTF	TGTGCCAGCATGCGGAGGAAACCCAACTATGGCTACACCTTC
TRBV10-3	TRBJ1-1	14	TRBD1	many	CAISGTGGNTEAFF	TGTGCCATCAGCGGGACAGGGGGGAACACTGAAGCTTTCTTT
TRBV7-9	TRBJ1-1	15	TRBD1	few	CASSKEGTGNTEAFF	TGTGCCAGCAGCAAAGAGGGGACAGGGAACACTGAAGCTTTCTTT
TRBV20-1	TRBJ1-1	14	TRBD1	NA	CSRTNRGPNTEAFF	TGCAGTCGGACAAACAGGGGCCCGAACACTGAAGCTTTCTTT
TRBV20-1	TRBJ2-5	14	TRBD2	many	CSATWRGLQETQYF	TGCAGTGCTACTTGGCGGGGGTTACAAGAGACCCAGTACTTC
TRBV7-3	TRBJ2-6	16	NA	NA	CASSHPTDSGANVLTF	TGTGCCAGCAGCCACCCGACGGACTCTGGGGCCAACGTCCTGACTTTC
TRBV10-3	TRBJ1-5	13	NA	many	CAISRYSNQPQHF	TGTGCCATCAGCCGATATAGCAATCAGCCCCAGCATTTT
TRBV3-1	TRBJ2-7	13	TRBD1	many	CASSRTGPYEQYF	TGTGCCAGCAGCCGGACAGGTCCCTACGAGCAGTACTTC
TRBV28	TRBJ1-2	15	TRBD1	few	CASASKGQAYYGYTF	TGTGCCAGCGCTTCCAAGGGACAGGCGTACTATGGCTACACCTTC
TRBV7-9	TRBJ1-2	14	NA	NA	CASSPRDFTHGYTF	TGTGCCAGCAGCCCCCGGGACTTTACCCATGGCTACACCTTC
TRBV7-9	TRBJ2-7	13	NA	NA	CASSIDWYYEQYF	TGCGCCAGCAGCATTGATTGGTACTACGAGCAGTACTTC
TRBV20-1	TRBJ1-2	13	TRBD1	many	CSARDATGGGYTF	TGCAGTGCTAGAGACGCTACAGGGGGAGGCTACACCTTC
TRBV7-9	TRBJ1-3	17	NA	NA	CASSWPAYRDSGNTIYF	TGTGCCAGCAGCTGGCCCGCCTACCGAGACTCTGGAAACACCATATATTTT
TRBV10-3	TRBJ2-7	12	NA	many	CASSEHSYEQYF	TGTGCCAGCAGTGAGCATAGTTACGAGCAGTACTTC
TRBV19	TRBJ2-2	17	TRBD2	NA	CASSIVQLAGGPGELFF	TGTGCCAGTAGTATAGTCCAACTAGCGGGAGGGCCCGGGGAGCTGTTTTTT
TRBV24-1	TRBJ2-7	15	NA	NA	CATSALGEDTGEQYF	TGTGCCACCAGTGCCCTGGGAGAGGACACCGGGGAGCAGTACTTC
TRBV20-1	TRBJ2-5	15	NA	once	CSARATGTVGETQYF	TGCAGTGCTAGAGCGACCGGGACTGTGGGAGAGACCCAGTACTTC
TRBV5-6	TRBJ2-7	16	TRBD2	NA	CASSSISGGSSYEQYF	TGTGCCAGCAGCTCGATTAGCGGGGGAAGCTCCTACGAGCAGTACTTC
TRBV20-1	TRBJ1-1	17	TRBD1	many	CSARGKGGQGANTEAFF	TGCAGTGCTAGGGGAAAAGGGGGACAGGGAGCGAACACTGAAGCTTTCTTT
TRBV7-9	TRBJ2-7	16	NA	many	CASRRFEGDPPYEQYF	TGTGCCAGCAGACGTTTTGAAGGGGACCCGCCCTACGAGCAGTACTTC
TRBV4-3	TRBJ2-5	14	NA	NA	CANSQERAAETQYF	TGCGCCAACAGCCAAGAAAGGGCGGCGGAGACCCAGTACTTC
TRBV20-1	TRBJ1-4	15	TRBD1	few	CSARDLDRGRQKLFF	TGCAGTGCTAGAGATCTCGACAGGGGTCGGCAAAAACTGTTTTTT
TRBV2	TRBJ1-5	22	TRBD1	NA	CARSASPRLDRTKSNNNQPQHF	TGTGCCCGTTCAGCTTCCCCGCGGCTGGACAGGACCAAAAGTAATAACAATCAGCCCCAGCATTTT
TRBV7-9	TRBJ1-1	13	NA	NA	CASSFHRDDEAFF	TGTGCCAGCAGCTTCCACCGGGACGATGAAGCTTTCTTT
TRBV12-3/TRBV12-4	TRBJ1-2	17	TRBD1	many	CASSLDITGAVNYGYTF	TGTGCCAGCAGTTTGGACATTACAGGGGCCGTTAACTATGGCTACACCTTC
TRBV30	TRBJ2-2	16	TRBD2	NA	CAWSGGVAGNTGELFF	TGTGCCTGGAGTGGGGGGGTAGCGGGTAACACCGGGGAGCTGTTTTTT
TRBV2	TRBJ1-4	14	TRBD1	NA	CASSADRGPEKLFF	TGTGCCAGCAGCGCCGACAGGGGCCCCGAAAAACTGTTTTTT
TRBV2	TRBJ1-6	18	NA	NA	CASSLLSGPSSYNSPLHF	TGTGCCAGCAGCTTGCTCTCAGGCCCGAGCTCCTATAATTCACCCCTCCACTTT
TRBV5-1	TRBJ1-5	15	NA	few	CASSLEGNEGQPQHF	TGCGCCAGCAGCTTGGAAGGGAACGAGGGGCAGCCCCAGCATTTT
TRBV7-6	TRBJ2-7	13	NA	NA	CASSRGRVYEQYF	TGTGCCAGCAGCCGGGGCAGGGTCTACGAGCAGTACTTC
TRBV7-9	TRBJ2-5	15	NA	many	CASGAKGTSQETQYF	TGTGCCAGCGGGGCCAAAGGGACGTCCCAAGAGACCCAGTACTTC